These 28 T cell receptor beta chains were all obtained from the same sample, sequenced in a study of blood T cell repertoires in COVID-19. Sequencing was performed with immunoSEQ multiplex PCR; in TCRdb, only in-frame clones are kept and a portion is missing. The profile shows approximately 430,000 clones, roughly 90% of them singletons. Sequences were obtained from peripheral blood. The source of these receptors is a woman in her 30s with active or convalescent COVID-19.

The V call is TRBV29-1, the J call TRBJ2-3, with TRBD1 identical over 7 bases. Per the germline V gene, CDR1 is SQVTM and CDR2 is ANQGSEA. Losses at the gene ends were 6 bases for V and 2 bases for J; bases not matched to a gene: 2. This CDR3 region has 12 residues. CDR3 in DNA: TGCAGCGTGGACAGGAACACAGATACGCAGTATTTT. It specifies CSVDRNTDTQYF.

The genes are TRBV3-1 (or the pseudogene TRBV3-2) and TRBJ2-5; D gene ambiguous. The germline CDR1 and CDR2 sequences are LGHDT and YNNKEL (reference sequence). This CDR3 is built from 14 residues. Trimming took off 1 base at V and 5 bases at J, with 11 bases between the two ends. The chain's CDR3 is CASSQVVPRETQYF. CDR3 coding DNA: TGTGCCAGCAGCCAAGTAGTTCCCCGGGAGACCCAGTACTTC.

The chain has TRBV2 and TRBJ2-2; TRBD2 matches 15 bases. The CDR3 spans 18 residues. Germline V gene data show CDR1 as SNHLY and CDR2 as FYNNEI. The trim removed 7 bases at V and 4 bases at J, leaving 10 bases unmatched. The CDR3 region is CASTGGLAGGKVTGELFF. The CDR3 bases are TGTGCCAGCACCGGAGGACTAGCGGGGGGGAAGGTCACCGGGGAGCTGTTTTTT.

The V call is TRBV4-2, the J call TRBJ1-2; TRBD1 matches at 9 bases. V dropped 2 bases and J dropped 2; count of bases not matched to a gene: 3. The germline gives CDR1 LGHNA, CDR2 YNFKEQ. The CDR3 is 15 amino acids. CDR3 nucleotides: TGTGCCAGCAGCCAACCGGGACAGGGCAACTATGGCTACACCTTC. Protein product: CASSQPGQGNYGYTF.

V usage is TRBV7-9 and J usage is TRBJ2-7, with a tentative D call TRBD1 (5 bases). Germline loops: CDR1 SEHNR, CDR2 FQNEAQ (reference sequence). V was cut by 5 bases and J by 3 bases, with 11 bases left in between. This CDR3 comprises 13 residues. The CDR3 protein is CASSDRASYEQYF. CDR3 DNA sequence: TGTGCCAGCAGCGACAGAGCGAGCTACGAGCAGTACTTC.

The CDR3 nucleotides are TGTGCCAGCTCACCACCGGCAGGGGAGTACACTGAAGCTTTCTTT. It codes for CASSPPAGEYTEAFF. The chain couples TRBV18 to TRBJ1-1, with TRBD1 as a possible D gene (6 bases). CDR3 length: 15 residues. Germline CDR1 is KGHSH and CDR2 is LQKENI. The V and J ends lost 0 bases and 3 bases respectively, with 11 bases between them.

The genes are TRBV12-5 and TRBJ1-5; D is uncertain. Trimming left V 0 bases short and J 2 bases short, with 14 bases between. CDR3 size: 17 residues. Germline CDR1 reads LGHNT; CDR2 reads FRNRAP. CDR3 sequence: CASGLVLRRSGNQPQHF. The CDR3 DNA is TGTGCTAGTGGTTTGGTACTACGGAGGTCGGGCAATCAGCCCCAGCATTTT.

V is TRBV6-5 and J is TRBJ1-5; tentatively, D is TRBD1 (6 bases). The length of the CDR3 is 14 residues. V lost 4 bases, J lost 3 bases, and 10 bases lay in between. In germline, CDR1 is MNHEY, CDR2 SVGAGI. Here the CDR3 DNA reads TGTGCCAGCAGTTCAAGGGACATCAATCAGCCCCAGCATTTT. Its translation: CASSSRDINQPQHF.

The chain joins TRBV19 to TRBJ2-6; the D gene is possibly TRBD1 (6 bases). The CDR3 length is 16 residues. CDR1 is LNHDA, CDR2 SQIVND, per germline (reference sequence). Trimming stripped 4 bases from V and 0 bases from J, with 10 bases between. DNA of the CDR3: TGTGCCAGTAGTAACGACAGGTACTCTGGGGCCAACGTCCTGACTTTC. This translates into CASSNDRYSGANVLTF.

The rearrangement links TRBV5-1 to TRBJ2-3; possible D gene TRBD2, 6 bases. The V end was cut by 1 base, the J end by 2 bases, with 14 bases between. This CDR3 has 16 residues. Germline-derived CDR1 and CDR2 are SGHRS and YFSETQ. CDR3 protein: CASSLPLAEDTDTQYF. CDR3 coding DNA: TGCGCCAGCAGCTTGCCACTAGCAGAAGACACAGATACGCAGTATTTT.

The V call is TRBV6-4, the J call TRBJ2-1; 7 nucleotides align to TRBD2. The CDR3 spans 15 residues. The germline V gene encodes CDR1 MRHNA and CDR2 SNTAGT. J lost 8 bases, V lost 2 bases, and 9 bases had no gene match. The CDR3 region is CASSDGYAGVYEQFF. The CDR3 nucleotides are TGTGCCAGCAGTGACGGATACGCGGGGGTCTATGAGCAGTTCTTC.

The chain employs TRBV15 and TRBJ1-6; possible D gene TRBD1, 5 bases. Germline CDR1 and CDR2: LNHNV and YYDKDF (reference sequence). Trimming removed 5 bases from V and 7 bases from J, with 15 bases in between. This CDR3 has 15 amino acids. The CDR3 reads CATSLDSFGNSPLHF. The CDR3 bases are TGTGCCACCAGCCTCGACAGCTTCGGGAATTCACCCCTCCACTTT. The whole variable domain, filled in from reference TRBV15 and TRBJ1-6, reads DAMVIQNPRYQVTQFGKPVTLSCSQTLNHNVMYWYQQKSSQAPKLLFHYYDKDFNNEADTPDNFQSRRPNTSFCFLDIRSPGLGDTAMYLCATSLDSFGNSPLHFGNGTRLTVT.

This chain joins TRBV12-3 or TRBV12-4 and TRBJ1-1; possible D gene TRBD1, 5 bases. The CDR3 covers 13 residues. Trimming pared 3 bases from V and 5 bases from J, leaving 10 bases between. The CDR3 coding sequence is TGTGCCAGCAGTTTGGACCAGGGTACTGAAGCTTTCTTT. Amino acid sequence: CASSLDQGTEAFF.

The chain carries TRBV30 and TRBJ1-1; possibly TRBD1 for D (6 bases). Trimming left V 3 bases short and J 1 base short, with 12 bases between. The CDR3 covers 14 residues. Per the germline V gene, CDR1 is GTSNPN and CDR2 is SVGIG (reference sequence). Written as DNA, the CDR3 is TGTGCCTGGAGCTTGGAGACAGGGAACACTGAAGCTTTCTTT. It codes for CAWSLETGNTEAFF.

The chain joins TRBV15 to TRBJ2-3; 11 nucleotides align to TRBD2. CDR3 length: 20 amino acids. Germline V gene data show CDR1 as LNHNV and CDR2 as YYDKDF (reference sequence). Trimming took 2 bases from V and 0 from J; bases not matched to a gene: 13. In nucleotides, the CDR3 is TGTGCCACCAGCAGACGGCCTCTAGCGGGGGGCCTCCGAAGCACAGATACGCAGTATTTT. This sequence encodes CATSRRPLAGGLRSTDTQYF.

The V call is TRBV10-3, the J call TRBJ1-3; the match to TRBD1 covers 7 bases. CDR1 is ENHRY, CDR2 SYGVKD, per germline. This CDR3 is 13 amino acids long. With 7 bases clipped from V and 3 bases from J, the junction kept 3 bases outside the gene matches. The CDR3 loop is CAIKGTDGNTIYF. In DNA, the CDR3 is TGTGCCATCAAGGGGACAGATGGAAACACCATATATTTT.

The V gene is TRBV18, the J gene TRBJ2-5, with TRBD1 as a possible D gene (5 bases). CDR1 and CDR2 from the germline V gene are KGHSH and LQKENI. This CDR3 comprises 13 residues. Trimming removed 2 bases at V and 9 bases at J, with 13 bases between. CDR3 coding DNA: TGTGCCAGCTCACCAAGGACACTGGGGTCCCAGTACTTC. It specifies CASSPRTLGSQYF.

The table lists this clone with a count of one. This sequence joins TRBV2 and TRBJ1-1; 8 nucleotides match TRBD1. This CDR3 has 14 residues. Germline V CDR1 and CDR2: SNHLY, FYNNEI. J gave up 12 bases and V 2 bases, and 11 bases lay outside the gene matches. The CDR3, as DNA: TGTGCCAGCAGTGAAACAGGGGGGGGCCTGGATTCTTTCTTT. Amino acid sequence: CASSETGGGLDSFF. Drawing the rest from reference TRBV2 and TRBJ1-1, the complete variable domain is EPEVTQTPSHQVTQMGQEVILRCVPISNHLYFYWYRQILGQKVEFLVSFYNNEISEKSEIFDDQFSVERPDGSNFTLKIRSTKLEDSAMYFCASSETGGGLDSFFGQGTRLTVV.

This chain uses TRBV5-1 with TRBJ2-1, with D perhaps TRBD2 (6 bases). The CDR3 is made up of 14 amino acids. V was cut by 0 bases and J by 7 bases, with 11 bases left in between. Germline values: CDR1 SGHRS, CDR2 YFSETQ. CDR3 nucleotide sequence: TGCGCCAGCAGCTTGGCGGGAGTGGAGAATGAGCAGTTCTTC. Its protein is CASSLAGVENEQFF.

V usage is TRBV18 and J usage is TRBJ2-7; 15 nucleotides line up with TRBD2. The germline V gene has CDR1 KGHSH and CDR2 LQKENI. The CDR3 totals 17 residues. Trimming took 6 bases from V and 4 from J; bases not matched to a gene: 10. The CDR3 coding sequence is TGTGCCAGCTCCCTTGGGACTAGCGGGGGGATTGTATACGAGCAGTACTTC. This translates into CASSLGTSGGIVYEQYF. Filled out from reference TRBV18 and TRBJ2-7, the complete variable domain reads NAGVMQNPRHLVRRRGQEARLRCSPMKGHSHVYWYRQLPEEGLKFMVYLQKENIIDESGMPKERFSAEFPKEGPSILRIQQVVRGDSAAYFCASSLGTSGGIVYEQYFGPGTRLTVT.

V usage is TRBV7-9 and J usage is TRBJ1-4; 11 bases line up with TRBD1. V was pared by 4 bases and J by 6 bases, with 1 base of the junction left unmatched. The CDR3 covers 14 residues. CDR1 is SEHNR, CDR2 FQNEAQ, per germline (reference sequence). The CDR3 loop is CASSWDRGDEKLFF. The CDR3 DNA reads as TGTGCCAGCAGCTGGGACAGGGGGGATGAAAAACTGTTTTTT.

The chain couples TRBV9 to TRBJ1-1, with D perhaps matching TRBD1 (6 bases). Germline V CDR1 and CDR2: SGDLS, YYNGEE. CDR3 length: 16 amino acids. The V gene lost 4 bases and the J gene lost 5 bases, with 21 bases spanning the gap. The DNA of the CDR3 is TGTGCCAGCAGCTCCAGGGTGGGGGGGCTGGCGACTGAAGCTTTCTTT. It encodes CASSSRVGGLATEAFF.

This clone has just one count. V usage is TRBV29-1 and J usage is TRBJ1-1; D call uncertain. The CDR3 has 15 residues. Germline lookup yields CDR1 SQVTM and CDR2 ANQGSEA. The V end was cut by 2 bases, the J end by 1 base, with 14 bases between. The CDR3 reads CSVENPTDQNTEAFF. DNA for the CDR3: TGCAGCGTTGAAAACCCAACAGACCAGAACACTGAAGCTTTCTTT.

The V and J genes are TRBV6-1 and TRBJ2-4, with a weak D call TRBD2 (6 bases). The V gene lost 3 bases and the J gene lost 8 bases, with 14 bases spanning the gap. Per the germline V gene, CDR1 is MNHNS and CDR2 is SASEGT. The CDR3 has 14 residues. CDR3 amino acids: CASSDRDSGDIQYF. CDR3 coding DNA: TGTGCCAGCAGTGATCGGGACTCAGGAGACATTCAGTACTTC.

The chain combines TRBV7-9 with TRBJ2-5; 8 nucleotides align to TRBD2. Germline CDR1 is SEHNR and CDR2 is FQNEAQ (reference sequence). The CDR3 spans 14 residues. V gave up 4 bases and J gave up 6 bases; unmatched junction bases: 7. The CDR3 DNA reads as TGTGCCAGCAGCTCCGGGGGGGGCATGCAGACCCAGTACTTC. This codes for CASSSGGGMQTQYF.

The V call is TRBV7-9, the J call TRBJ1-6, with 7 bases lining up with TRBD1. CDR1 is SEHNR, CDR2 FQNEAQ, per germline (reference sequence). The length of the CDR3 is 14 residues. Germline trimming cut 4 bases from V and 9 bases from J; bases unmatched to any gene: 6. The CDR3 sequence is CASSSGTDTSPLHF. The CDR3 nucleotides read TGTGCCAGCAGCTCCGGGACAGATACTTCACCCCTCCACTTT.

V usage is TRBV14 and J usage is TRBJ2-5; 9 nucleotides line up with TRBD1. Unmatched junction bases numbered 9, after V lost 0 bases and J lost 4 bases. Germline V gene sequence: CDR1 SGHDN, CDR2 FVKESK. This CDR3 spans 17 amino acids. Written as DNA, the CDR3 is TGTGCCAGCAGCCAAGATCCGAGACAGGGGGTTCGAGAGACCCAGTACTTC. Translation gives CASSQDPRQGVRETQYF. Looking up the rest from reference TRBV14 and TRBJ2-5 gives the full variable domain: EAGVTQFPSHSVIEKGQTVTLRCDPISGHDNLYWYRRVMGKEIKFLLHFVKESKQDESGMPNNRFLAERTGGTYSTLKVQPAELEDSGVYFCASSQDPRQGVRETQYFGPGTRLLVL.

This chain uses TRBV11-2 with TRBJ1-1; 11 positions agree with TRBD1. Germline CDR1 reads SGHAT; CDR2 reads FQNNGV. The CDR3 spans 15 residues. Trimming at V came to 5 bases and at J to 6 bases, leaving 8 bases not matched to a gene. Written as DNA, the CDR3 is TGTGCCAGCAGCCTAAGGACAGGGGGCGTCCCTGAAGCTTTCTTT. Its protein is CASSLRTGGVPEAFF. Variable domain in full (rest from reference TRBV11-2 and TRBJ1-1): EAGVAQSPRYKIIEKRQSVAFWCNPISGHATLYWYQQILGQGPKLLIQFQNNGVVDDSQLPKDRFSAERLKGVDSTLKIQPAKLEDSAVYLCASSLRTGGVPEAFFGQGTRLTVV.